This T cell receptor (beta chain) was sequenced for a study of blood T cell repertoires in COVID-19. On the study more broadly: COVID-19 samples from acute and convalescent phases originated in the United States, Italy and Spain. Sources were T cells, B-cell-depleted T cells, or PBMCs; the material itself was cDNA or gDNA.

Profiling relied on immunoSEQ multiplex PCR, and the TCRdb table lists in-frame clones only, not all of them. The data contain fewer than 250,000 clones, about 80% of them seen just once; the ten biggest clones take up about 6.3%. V gave up 7 bases and J gave up 3 bases, with 13 bases separating them. CDR3 length: 14 amino acids. Germline CDR1 is MNHEY and CDR2 is SVGAGI. Sequencing used peripheral blood. The receptor was isolated from a man aged 55-75 years with acute or convalescent COVID-19. The chain uses TRBV6-5 and TRBJ1-5, with a possible D match to TRBD1 (5 bases). CDR3 amino acids: CASNPVGPNQPQHF. In DNA form, the CDR3 reads TGTGCCAGCAACCCCGTGGGGCCCAATCAGCCCCAGCATTTT.